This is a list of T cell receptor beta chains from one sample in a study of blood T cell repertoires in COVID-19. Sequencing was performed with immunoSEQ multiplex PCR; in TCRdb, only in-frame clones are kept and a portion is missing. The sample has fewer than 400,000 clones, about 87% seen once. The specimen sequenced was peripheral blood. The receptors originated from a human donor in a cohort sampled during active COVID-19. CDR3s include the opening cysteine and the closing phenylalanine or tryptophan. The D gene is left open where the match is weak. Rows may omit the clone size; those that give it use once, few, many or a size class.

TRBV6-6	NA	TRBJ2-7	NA	CASTHAGTYEQYF	TGTGCCAGCACCCACGCAGGGACCTACGAGCAGTACTTC
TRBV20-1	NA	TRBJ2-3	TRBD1	CSASRAGGRTDTQYF	TGCAGTGCTAGTCGGGCAGGGGGAAGGACAGATACGCAGTATTTT
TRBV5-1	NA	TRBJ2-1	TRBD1	CATTWGQGAVEQFF	TGCGCCACGACATGGGGACAGGGGGCTGTTGAGCAGTTCTTC
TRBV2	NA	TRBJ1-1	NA	CASSPRLDSEAFF	TGTGCCAGCAGTCCCAGGCTCGACAGTGAAGCTTTCTTT
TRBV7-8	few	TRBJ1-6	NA	CASSFTGDNSPLHF	TGTGCCAGCAGTTTTACCGGGGATAATTCACCCCTCCACTTT
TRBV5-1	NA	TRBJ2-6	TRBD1	CASSGGQSQGLTGANVLTF	TGCGCCAGCAGCGGGGGACAGAGTCAAGGACTGACTGGGGCCAACGTCCTGACTTTC
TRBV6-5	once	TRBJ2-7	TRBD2	CASSSYSGSTYEQYF	TGTGCCAGCAGTTCATACAGCGGGAGTACCTACGAGCAGTACTTC
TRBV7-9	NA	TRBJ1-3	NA	CASSLAGDSGNTIYF	TGTGCCAGCAGCTTGGCAGGGGACTCTGGAAACACCATATATTTT
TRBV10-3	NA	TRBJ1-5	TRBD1	CAIRGQEGQPQHF	TGTGCCATCAGGGGACAGGAAGGTCAGCCCCAGCATTTT
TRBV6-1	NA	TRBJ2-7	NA	CASSELKGFIYEQYF	TGTGCCAGCAGTGAGTTAAAGGGGTTTATCTACGAGCAGTACTTC
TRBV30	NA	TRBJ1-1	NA	CAWSVVGQGEAFF	TGTGCCTGGAGTGTAGTGGGGCAGGGTGAAGCTTTCTTT
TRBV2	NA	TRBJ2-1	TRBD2	CASSVFLAGNNEQFF	TGTGCCAGCAGTGTCTTCCTAGCGGGAAACAATGAGCAGTTCTTC
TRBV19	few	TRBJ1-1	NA	CASSPYRAGGTEAFF	TGTGCCAGTAGTCCCTACAGGGCGGGAGGCACTGAAGCTTTCTTT
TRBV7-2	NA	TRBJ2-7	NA	CASSYRRGTYEQYF	TGTGCCAGCAGCTACCGACGGGGGACCTACGAGCAGTACTTC
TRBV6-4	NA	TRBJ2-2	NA	CASGGSWANTGELFF	TGTGCCAGCGGTGGGAGTTGGGCGAACACCGGGGAGCTGTTTTTT
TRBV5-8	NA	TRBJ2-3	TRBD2	CASRERGGDTDTQYF	TGTGCCAGCAGGGAGCGGGGGGGGGATACAGATACGCAGTATTTT
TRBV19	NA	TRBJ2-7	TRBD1	CASSPSGGGAYEQYF	TGTGCCAGTAGTCCCTCAGGGGGCGGGGCCTACGAGCAGTACTTC
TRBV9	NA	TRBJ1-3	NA	CASSVAGGLEDTIYF	TGTGCCAGCAGCGTAGCTGGGGGGTTAGAGGACACCATATATTTT
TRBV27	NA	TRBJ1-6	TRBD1	CASSSLTGFGSPLHF	TGTGCCAGCAGTTCCCTGACAGGGTTCGGGTCACCCCTCCACTTT
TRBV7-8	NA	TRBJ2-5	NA	CASSLDGRVETQYF	TGTGCCAGCAGCTTAGATGGGAGAGTAGAGACCCAGTACTTC
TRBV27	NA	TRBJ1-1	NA	CASSSQINTEAFF	TGTGCCAGCAGTTCACAGATAAACACTGAAGCTTTCTTT
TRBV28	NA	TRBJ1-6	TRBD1	CASSFPRRDRLNSPLHF	TGTGCCAGCAGTTTCCCCCGTAGGGACAGATTAAATTCACCCCTCCACTTT
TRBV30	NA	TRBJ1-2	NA	CAWSIRALQGYGYTF	TGTGCCTGGAGTATCAGGGCCCTACAAGGGTATGGCTACACCTTC